The clone carrying this T cell receptor beta chain occurred many times. Germline lookup yields CDR1 SQVTM and CDR2 ANQGSEA. This CDR3 has 12 amino acids. With 8 bases removed from V and 6 bases from J, the gap between germline ends came to 14 bases. The record originates from a study of human T cells and chemical hapten exposure. Study in general: Patients were given diphenylcyclopropenone on the scalp weekly across the roughly 25-week study. Alopecia areata, totalis or universalis affected patients, mainly female.

Noted time point: patch test 1, 2 weeks after DPC sensitization. The treatment: therapeutic diphenylcyclopropenone sensitization with weekly scalp DPC. Someone pulled total RNA out of unfractionated whole blood. TCRdb used MiXCR to reprocess the RACE reads, holding one entry per CDR3 protein. The data show around 44,000 distinct CDR3 sequences, over 3.5% seen once. The specimen comprised whole blood, sampled in connection with sensitization to the hapten diphenylcyclopropenone (DPC). The V and J genes are TRBV29-1 and TRBJ2-1, with a tentative D call TRBD1 (5 bases). The receptor was isolated from a man over 45 with alopecia areata. Some clones in this sample may be carry-over from other donors' samples. CDR3 amino acids: CSQGRGSNEQFF. CDR3 DNA: TGCAGCCAGGGCAGAGGTTCCAATGAGCAGTTCTTC.